These T cell receptor beta chains were read from a single sample in a study of T cells in Graves' hyperthyroidism and ophthalmopathy. TCRdb re-analysed the multiplex PCR reads in MiXCR, keeping a single row per CDR3 protein. Of some 500,000 distinct CDR3 sequences listed, less than 25% were seen once; the top ten hold 10% to 12%. Input material: blood. All receptors come from a woman in her thirties with Graves' ophthalmopathy. CDR3s include the opening cysteine and the closing phenylalanine or tryptophan. D genes are given only for firm matches. The size field is filled for only some rows; it gives once, few, many or a size class.

CDR3 length	V gene	D gene	clone size	J gene	CDR3 protein	CDR3 DNA
15	TRBV5-1	TRBD1	.	TRBJ1-2	CASSLRQGDSDGYTF	TGCGCCAGCAGTCTCAGACAGGGCGATAGCGATGGCTACACCTTC
16	TRBV6-1	TRBD1	.	TRBJ2-7	CASSPRLQGASYEQYF	TGTGCCAGCAGTCCACGTCTACAGGGGGCATCGTACGAGCAGTACTTC
16	TRBV6-1	TRBD1	.	TRBJ1-3	CASSEGHRGTGNTIYF	TGTGCCAGCAGTGAAGGGCACAGGGGCACTGGAAACACCATATATTTT
13	TRBV20-1	TRBD1	.	TRBJ2-5	CSAPRDRGETQYF	TGCAGTGCTCCCCGGGACAGGGGAGAGACCCAGTACTTC
14	TRBV5-1	.	.	TRBJ2-7	CASSLSSISYEQYF	TGCGCCAGCAGCTTGAGCAGCATCTCCTACGAGCAGTACTTC
16	TRBV15	TRBD1	many	TRBJ2-7	CATSRDRQGLPYEQYF	TGTGCCACCAGCAGGGACCGACAGGGCTTACCCTACGAGCAGTACTTC
11	TRBV20-1	.	.	TRBJ2-7	CSASDGGEQYF	TGCAGTGCTAGTGATGGAGGCGAGCAGTACTTC
17	TRBV7-8	.	many	TRBJ1-1	CASSPRPGSLSDTEAFF	TGTGCCAGCAGCCCTCGACCCGGGTCCCTATCGGACACTGAAGCTTTCTTT
14	TRBV20-1	.	.	TRBJ2-7	CSATLRDLSYEQYF	TGCAGTGCGACCCTCCGGGACCTCTCCTACGAGCAGTACTTC
15	TRBV6-2/TRBV6-3	.	few	TRBJ2-7	CASSSPRPRSYEQYF	TGTGCCAGCAGTTCCCCCCGACCCCGCTCCTACGAGCAGTACTTC
15	TRBV28	.	.	TRBJ1-2	CASSLGTDGYYGYTF	TGTGCCAGCAGTTTAGGAACAGACGGATACTATGGCTACACCTTC
16	TRBV20-1	TRBD1	few	TRBJ1-2	CSALRRGGRTPYGYTF	TGCAGTGCTCTACGTAGAGGGGGCCGCACTCCCTATGGCTACACCTTC
13	TRBV19	.	many	TRBJ1-5	CASSIQTDQPQHF	TGTGCCAGTAGTATCCAAACTGATCAGCCCCAGCATTTT
15	TRBV29-1	.	many	TRBJ2-6	CSVEDRISGANVLTF	TGCAGCGTTGAAGATCGGATCTCTGGGGCCAACGTCCTGACTTTC
15	TRBV25-1	.	many	TRBJ2-5	CASSEGAYVQETQYF	TGTGCCAGCAGTGAAGGGGCGTACGTTCAAGAGACCCAGTACTTC
14	TRBV3-1	TRBD2	once	TRBJ2-7	CASSQGTSSGEQYF	TGTGCCAGCAGCCAAGGGACTAGCTCTGGCGAGCAGTACTTC
15	TRBV6-5	TRBD1	few	TRBJ1-5	CASSYNRGLGQPQHF	TGTGCCAGCAGTTACAACAGGGGCTTGGGGCAGCCCCAGCATTTT
12	TRBV6-2/TRBV6-3	.	many	TRBJ1-2	CASSSGENGYTF	TGTGCCAGCAGTTCAGGGGAAAATGGCTACACCTTC
14	TRBV14	.	few	TRBJ1-6	CASSQSAGNSPLHF	TGTGCCAGCAGCCAATCGGCCGGCAATTCACCCCTCCACTTT
12	TRBV27	.	many	TRBJ1-6	CASSSRNSPLHF	TGTGCCAGCAGTTCCCGTAATTCACCCCTCCACTTT
15	TRBV24-1	.	many	TRBJ1-5	CATSDPDRPNQPQHF	TGTGCCACCAGTGACCCGGACAGACCCAATCAGCCCCAGCATTTT
13	TRBV29-1	TRBD1	many	TRBJ1-1	CSSQGTWNTEAFF	TGCAGCTCACAGGGGACTTGGAACACTGAAGCTTTCTTT
14	TRBV12-3/TRBV12-4	.	many	TRBJ2-7	CASNWQGSSYEQYF	TGTGCCAGCAACTGGCAGGGAAGTTCCTACGAGCAGTACTTC
16	TRBV18	TRBD1	many	TRBJ2-5	CASSPPIGQGDETQYF	TGTGCCAGCTCACCCCCAATAGGACAGGGGGATGAGACCCAGTACTTC
14	TRBV7-6	.	many	TRBJ2-3	CASSPGGVLNTQYF	TGTGCCAGCAGCCCAGGGGGGGTCCTGAATACGCAGTATTTT
15	TRBV27	TRBD1	once	TRBJ2-7	CASSLPGQPLYEQYF	TGTGCCAGCAGTTTACCGGGACAGCCCCTTTACGAGCAGTACTTC
13	TRBV27	.	few	TRBJ1-1	CASSFGGVAEAFF	TGTGCCAGCAGTTTTGGGGGCGTAGCTGAAGCTTTCTTT